What follows describes a single T cell receptor beta chain. The sample comes from a study of blood T cell repertoires in COVID-19. Germline values: CDR1 SGHDT, CDR2 YYEEEE. The CDR3 has 15 amino acids. Trimming at V came to 3 bases and at J to 4 bases, leaving 3 bases not matched to a gene. The protocol was immunoSEQ multiplex PCR, while the TCRdb copy is restricted to in-frame clones and leaves out a portion. The repertoire holds 400,000 to 500,000 clones, roughly 89% seen once, with roughly 1.4% in the top ten. The specimen sequenced was peripheral blood. The chain joins TRBV5-6 to TRBJ2-3; 12 bases are shared with TRBD2. This receptor was obtained from a woman in her thirties with active or convalescent COVID-19. The DNA for the CDR3 is TGTGCCAGCAGCTGGAGGACTAGCGGGGCAGATACGCAGTATTTT. Translating gives CASSWRTSGADTQYF.